This T cell receptor beta chain was captured in a study of OX40 agonist ivuxolimab in advanced cancers. Using immunoSEQ multiplex PCR, the repertoire was profiled, and TCRdb retains in-frame clones only, with some absent. The table has some 100,000 clones, roughly nine tenths seen once. This clone was counted a single time. The CDR3 is 14 amino acids. The ends lost 7 bases at V and 9 bases at J; junction bases unmatched: 12. Germline-derived CDR1 and CDR2 are SQVTM and ANQGSEA. The sequence derives from an adult with an advanced solid tumor such as melanoma, head and neck, liver or kidney cancer. The V call is TRBV29-1, the J call TRBJ2-1; 10 nucleotides line up with TRBD2. Sequenced here: CD4+ or CD8+ T cells sorted from blood, sampled in a trial of the OX40 agonist ivuxolimab. The CDR3 loop is CSGELAGSWGEQFF. CDR3 sequence (DNA): TGCAGCGGGGAACTAGCGGGGAGTTGGGGTGAGCAGTTCTTC.